The next 9 T cell receptor beta chains were all read from a single sample in a study of tumor and adjacent non-tumor tissue in lung cancer. RNA was extracted from bulk tissue without any cell sorting. Three rounds of nested PCR, following a modified ARM-PCR protocol, produced the TCRbeta library. MiXCR was run by TCRdb on the multiplex PCR reads, yielding one entry per CDR3 protein. The sample lists more than 95,000 distinct CDR3 sequences; around three fifths were seen once. Input material: lung tumor tissue. The receptors here all came from a man between 25 and 39 years old with non-small cell lung cancer.

In its sample, this clonotype was seen once. Its ends do not fully match the called genes, so a read error is possible. The chain's CDR3 is CVTSRRTGVDEKLFF. Here the CDR3 DNA reads TGTGTCACCAGCAGGCGGACAGGGGTGGATGAAAAACTGTTTTTT. J is TRBJ1-4 and V is TRBV15; 9 positions match TRBD1. The CDR3 has 15 amino acids. Germline V gene lookup returns CDR1 LNHNV and CDR2 YYDKDF (reference sequence). The full variable domain, its missing parts supplied by reference TRBV15 and TRBJ1-4, is DAMVIQNPRYQVTQFGKPVTLSCSQTLNHNVMYWYQQKSSQAPKLLFHYYDKDFNNEADTPDNFQSRRPNTSFCFLDIRSPGLGDTAMYLCVTSRRTGVDEKLFFGSGTQLSVL.

Turning to this clonotype: A read error is possible here, since a much larger clone lies one base away. The chain links TRBV4-1 to TRBJ2-7, with 7 bases fitting TRBD2. This CDR3 has 19 residues. Germline CDR1 MGHRA, CDR2 YSYEKL. V lost 0 bases to trimming and J lost 0 bases; unmatched junction nucleotides: 14. CDR3 protein: CASSQDSIERGLNSYEQYF. DNA for the CDR3: TGCGCCAGCAGCCAAGATTCGATTGAGCGGGGCCTGAACTCCTACGAGCAGTACTTC.

The genes are TRBV6-1 and TRBJ2-4, with TRBD1 identical over 7 bases. Germline V CDR1 and CDR2: MNHNS, SASEGT. CDR3 length: 12 amino acids. Losses at the gene ends were 4 bases for V and 8 bases for J; bases not matched to a gene: 2. This CDR3 reads CASSVGGDIQYF. CDR3 DNA: TGTGCCAGCAGTGTAGGGGGCGACATTCAGTACTTC.

For this clonotype: A much larger clone differs by one base, so this may be a read error. J is TRBJ2-5 and V is TRBV30; a weak D match, TRBD2 (5 bases). Germline V lookup: CDR1 GTSNPN, CDR2 SVGIG (reference sequence). CDR3 size: 11 residues. The CDR3 DNA is TGTGCCTGGAGCCTGGAGGAGATCCAGTACTTC. It yields the protein CAWSLEEIQYF.

About this clonotype: Being one base from a much bigger clone, this may be a read error. The chain has TRBV12-3 or TRBV12-4 and TRBJ2-5; D perhaps matches TRBD2 (6 bases). V lost 6 bases and J 5 bases, leaving 16 bases between the germline ends. There are 14 residues in the CDR3. This chain's CDR3 is CASSYTRAGETQYF. The CDR3, as DNA: TGTGCCAGCAGCTATACAAGGGCGGGGGAGACCCAGTACTTC.

As concerns this clonotype: Mismatch with germline at one junction end may stem from a read error. The chain links TRBV20-1 to TRBJ2-1, with TRBD1 matching 10 bases. Germline CDR1 DFQATT, CDR2 SNEGSKA (reference sequence). The CDR3 runs 13 residues. The CDR3 sequence is CSDRQGAYKEQFF. As DNA, the CDR3 is TGCAGTGATAGACAGGGGGCCTACAAAGAGCAGTTCTTC.

This rearrangement joins TRBV24-1 to TRBJ1-1; TRBD1 matches 8 bases. The length of the CDR3 is 14 residues. Germline CDR1 KGHDR, CDR2 SFDVKD. The V gene end was trimmed by 3 bases and the J gene end by 7 bases; junction bases not matched to a gene: 6. The DNA for the CDR3 is TGTGCCACCAGTGATAGGACAGGGAGGGGTGAAGCTTTCTTT. Protein sequence: CATSDRTGRGEAFF.

As to this clonotype: A much larger clone sits a single nucleotide away, making a read error possible. The chain has TRBV20-1 and TRBJ1-5; unclear D gene. Germline V gene data show CDR1 as DFQATT and CDR2 as SNEGSKA (reference sequence). CDR3 size: 13 residues. The CDR3 region has the DNA TGCAGTGCTAGAGATCCCCGCAATCAGCCCCACCATTTT. It is translated as CSARDPRNQPHHF.

The V gene is TRBV29-1, the J gene TRBJ2-7; tentative D call: TRBD1 (6 bases). The CDR3 extends over 15 amino acids. The germline gives CDR1 SQVTM, CDR2 ANQGSEA. Trimming shortened V by 8 bases and J by 3 bases, and 23 bases separated the two germline ends. CDR3 in DNA: TGCAGCCTTGGAGACTCGGGACAAGGGTTCTACGAGCAGTACTTC. It is translated as CSLGDSGQGFYEQYF.